Following are 13 T cell receptor beta chains from one sample sequenced in a study of blood T cell repertoires in COVID-19. The table came from immunoSEQ multiplex PCR; TCRdb's copy has only in-frame clones and leaves some out. This table has 200,000 or so clones, 87% appearing once. The sequencing input was PBMCs or T cells enriched from blood (not recorded which). The source of these receptors is a man in his thirties or forties who had recovered from COVID-19.

The chain combines TRBV7-2 with TRBJ2-7; D ambiguous. The CDR3 loop spans 17 amino acids. The germline V gene encodes CDR1 SGHTA and CDR2 FQGNSA. V lost 4 bases and J 1 base, leaving 20 bases between the germline ends. The CDR3 is CASSSISLNSNSYEQYF. The CDR3 nucleotides read TGTGCCAGCAGCTCCATCTCCTTGAACAGCAATTCCTACGAGCAGTACTTC.

The chain employs TRBV9 and TRBJ2-7; possible D gene TRBD2, 5 bases. Trimming took off 5 bases at V and 7 bases at J, with 16 bases between the two ends. The CDR3 is 13 residues long. Per the germline V gene, CDR1 is SGDLS and CDR2 is YYNGEE. CDR3 amino acids: CASSKGSSGEQYF. The CDR3 region has the DNA TGTGCCAGCAGTAAAGGGTCCTCGGGGGAGCAGTACTTC.

The chain employs TRBV4-2 and TRBJ2-6, with D possibly being TRBD1 (5 bases). CDR1 is LGHNA, CDR2 YNFKEQ, per germline. This CDR3 has 16 residues. The V end was cut by 5 bases, the J end by 4 bases, with 15 bases between. The CDR3: CASSTIAGSGANVLTF. The DNA for the CDR3 is TGTGCCAGCAGCACGATCGCAGGGTCCGGGGCCAACGTCCTGACTTTC.

A single count supports this clone. The J gene is TRBJ2-7, the V gene TRBV6-2 or TRBV6-3, with D perhaps TRBD1 (6 bases). The V gene's germline CDR1 is MNHEY and CDR2 SVGEGT. The V gene lost 2 bases and the J gene lost 2 bases, with 10 bases spanning the gap. The CDR3 consists of 14 residues. The CDR3: CASSYQGHTYEQYF. CDR3 nucleotides: TGTGCCAGCAGTTACCAGGGACACACCTACGAGCAGTACTTC.

The rearrangement uses TRBV20-1 and TRBJ2-7, with D perhaps matching TRBD1 (5 bases). The V gene's germline CDR1 is DFQATT and CDR2 SNEGSKA (reference sequence). The CDR3 totals 11 residues. With 7 bases removed from V and 3 bases from J, the gap between germline ends came to 10 bases. CDR3 in amino acids: CSVPRGYEQYF. Here the CDR3 DNA reads TGCAGTGTCCCTAGGGGCTACGAGCAGTACTTC.

The chain employs TRBV10-3 and TRBJ1-1; 12 nucleotides match TRBD1. This CDR3 contains 18 residues. Losses at the gene ends were 0 bases for V and 4 bases for J; bases not matched to a gene: 9. Germline CDR1 reads ENHRY; CDR2 reads SYGVKD. CDR3 amino acids: CAISESGTGGAGSTEAFF. CDR3 in DNA: TGTGCCATCAGTGAGTCAGGGACAGGGGGCGCCGGGAGCACTGAAGCTTTCTTT.

J is TRBJ1-6 and V is TRBV21-1. TRBV21-1 is described as a pseudogene. The CDR3 loop spans 16 amino acids. The CDR3 sequence is CASSKALWGVQSPLHF. The CDR3 coding sequence is TGTGCCAGCAGCAAAGCGCTTTGGGGGGTACAGTCACCCCTCCACTTT.

This rearrangement joins TRBV11-2 to TRBJ2-7; the D is unclear. V was shortened by 1 base and J by 3 bases, with 13 bases between the two germline ends. This CDR3 is built from 15 residues. Germline V gene data show CDR1 as SGHAT and CDR2 as FQNNGV. CDR3 in amino acids: CASSLASTGNYEQYF. In nucleotides, the CDR3 is TGTGCCAGCAGCTTAGCGTCGACTGGTAACTACGAGCAGTACTTC.

The rearrangement links TRBV19 to TRBJ2-7; TRBD1 matches at 12 bases. The length of the CDR3 is 13 residues. J lost 6 bases, V lost 5 bases, and 2 bases had no gene match. The V gene's germline CDR1 is LNHDA and CDR2 SQIVND (reference sequence). In nucleotides, the CDR3 is TGTGCCAGTAGTGGGACAGGGGGCGTCGAGCAGTACTTC. As protein: CASSGTGGVEQYF.

This clone has only a few counts. The chain uses TRBV7-9 and TRBJ1-6, with unresolved D. V was trimmed by 4 bases and J by 8 bases, leaving 9 bases between them. Germline loops: CDR1 SEHNR, CDR2 FQNEAQ (reference sequence). CDR3 size: 13 residues. The CDR3 bases are TGTGCCAGCAGCTATGAGGGCTATTCACCCCTCCACTTT. Protein product: CASSYEGYSPLHF.

The chain has TRBV27 and TRBJ2-7, with 7 positions matching TRBD2. The CDR3 contains 16 residues. The germline gives CDR1 MNHEY, CDR2 SMNVEV (reference sequence). The V segment lost 5 bases and the J segment 1 base; nucleotides outside the gene matches: 11. CDR3 loop: CASSRGGGRPSYEQYF. The CDR3 DNA sequence: TGTGCCAGCAGTCGCGGGGGTGGGAGGCCTTCCTACGAGCAGTACTTC.

CDR3: CASSQDVKLFF. The CDR3 DNA sequence: TGCGCCAGCAGCCAAGACGTAAAACTGTTTTTT. This chain joins TRBV4-1 and TRBJ1-4; unclear D gene. Germline V lookup: CDR1 MGHRA, CDR2 YSYEKL. The V gene lost 0 bases and the J gene lost 10 bases, with 3 bases spanning the gap. This CDR3 is built from 11 residues.

The chain links TRBV4-1 to TRBJ1-1; 9 nucleotides match TRBD1. V gave up 5 bases and J gave up 2 bases; unmatched junction bases: 6. This CDR3 contains 15 residues. Germline CDR1 is MGHRA and CDR2 is YSYEKL. CDR3 region: CASSGPGQGNTEAFF. The CDR3 DNA reads TGCGCCAGCAGCGGACCGGGACAGGGAAACACTGAAGCTTTCTTT.